This TCR beta chain was recovered during a study of T cell responses to AZD1222 COVID-19 vaccine. About the research overall: Samples with a second dose at about 4 or about 12 weeks were pooled together. Overall study results and limits: Among the donors, most were white British and more were female, and clonal diversity was possibly underestimated.

TCRdb's copy holds only in-frame clones and misses some; the assay was immunoSEQ multiplex PCR. In the table there are around 94,000 clones, almost 85% of which are singletons. V shed 6 bases and J shed 6 bases, with 11 bases lying between them. The CDR3 totals 12 residues. As concerns this clone: The antigen remains unidentified.

The chain recombines TRBV12-3 or TRBV12-4 with TRBJ1-2; possible D gene TRBD1, 5 bases. This specimen was peripheral blood, taken on day 0 of AZD1222 vaccination. The sequence came from an adult in good health. CDR3 residues: CASSVRGDGYTF. CDR3 bases: TGTGCCAGCAGCGTCAGAGGGGATGGCTACACCTTC.